This record looks at one T cell receptor beta chain sequence and its context. Its target is unknown. The record originates from a study of T cell responses to AZD1222 COVID-19 vaccine. Study results and limitations: Spike-specific TCRs gained breadth and depth after people received two AZD1222 doses. Nearly half of spike-specific TCRs reportedly target unmutated variant regions. The span of vaccine-associated CD4 TCRs extended across spike, with dominance at 160-218 and 743-854.

The method was immunoSEQ multiplex PCR; TCRdb's version includes in-frame clones alone and lacks a portion of them. Altogether 150,000 to 200,000 clones are present, nearly 95% being singletons, with the ten largest covering under 2.5%. This receptor was obtained from an adult in good health. The sample in question was peripheral blood, obtained on day 0 of AZD1222 vaccination.

The CDR3 DNA is TGTGCCAGCAGCCAAGATCTAACTAGCGGTAACTACGAGCAGTACTTC. Protein product: CASSQDLTSGNYEQYF. V and J are TRBV3-1 (or the pseudogene TRBV3-2) and TRBJ2-7; 8 nucleotides match TRBD2. The CDR3 covers 16 residues. The V gene's germline CDR1 is LGHDT and CDR2 YNNKEL (reference sequence). Trimming took 0 bases from V and 3 from J; bases not matched to a gene: 7.